This TCR beta chain appears in the sequencing data of a study of blood T cell repertoires in COVID-19. Whole-study context: Specimens from acute and convalescent COVID-19 originated in the United States, Italy and Spain. From T cells, B-cell-depleted T cells, or PBMCs came the material, which was cDNA or gDNA.

In the original workflow: Amplification of reference gene primers was used by the study to estimate nucleated cell counts. TCRdb's table, derived via immunoSEQ multiplex PCR, lists solely in-frame clones and lacks some. V and J calls plus clone size are reproduced from that table; the DNA served to infer D and trimming. The data show around 100,000 clones, 80% seen once. V shed 8 bases and J shed 5 bases, with 15 bases lying between them. Germline V gene lookup returns CDR1 LGHNT and CDR2 FRNRAP. This CDR3 contains 13 residues. Sequencing input: peripheral blood. The receptor was derived from a woman in her 70s with acute or convalescent COVID-19. The V gene is TRBV12-5, the J gene TRBJ2-5; D unresolved. The CDR3 region has the DNA TGTGCTAGTAACCGGGTGCCCTGGGAGACCCAGTACTTC. Translation: CASNRVPWETQYF.